A single sample gave rise to the 7 T cell receptor beta chains below, sequenced in a study of identical twins. TCRdb ran MiXCR on the 5' RACE reads and lists one entry per CDR3 protein. The profile shows a few hundred thousand distinct CDR3 sequences, roughly 10% of them singletons. Specimen: naive T cells sorted from blood. These receptors all come from a woman aged 45-65 years in good health.

The table lists this clonotype with a few counts. The genes are TRBV7-9 and TRBJ2-3, with a possible D match to TRBD2 (6 bases). CDR1 is SEHNR and CDR2 is FQNEAQ in the germline V gene (reference sequence). V gave up 3 bases and J gave up 3 bases, with 16 bases separating them. The CDR3 length is 16 residues. The DNA of the CDR3 is TGTGCCAGCAGCTTGGGACTCCTTCAACGTACAGATACGCAGTATTTT. Translation gives CASSLGLLQRTDTQYF.

This clonotype was recorded many times. This chain links TRBV19 with TRBJ1-4; D call uncertain. The germline V gene has CDR1 LNHDA and CDR2 SQIVND (reference sequence). CDR3 length equals 14 residues. V gave up 4 bases and J gave up 3 bases, with 9 bases separating them. CDR3 bases: TGTGCCAGTAGTAGCATGGTGCCTAATGAAAAACTGTTTTTT. This codes for CASSSMVPNEKLFF. Full variable domain (rest looked up from reference TRBV19 and TRBJ1-4): DGGITQSPKYLFRKEGQNVTLSCEQNLNHDAMYWYRQDPGQGLRLIYYSQIVNDFQKGDIAEGYSVSREKKESFPLTVTSAQKNPTAFYLCASSSMVPNEKLFFGSGTQLSVL.

This clonotype was recorded many times. The V gene is TRBV11-2, the J gene TRBJ1-1; D gene uncertain. Germline CDR1 is SGHAT and CDR2 is FQNNGV. V was shortened by 1 base and J by 14 bases, with 17 bases between the two germline ends. The CDR3 loop spans 13 amino acids. CDR3 sequence (DNA): TGTGCCAGCAGCTTAGGACGCGGGTGGGCCTTCTTCTTT. Protein: CASSLGRGWAFFF.

The V call is TRBV9, the J call TRBJ2-5, with 11 bases identical to TRBD1. This CDR3 comprises 16 residues. The germline gives CDR1 SGDLS, CDR2 YYNGEE. The trim removed 0 bases at V and 4 bases at J, leaving 5 bases unmatched. This chain's CDR3 is CASSVAGTGGRETQYF. CDR3 DNA sequence: TGTGCCAGCAGCGTAGCCGGGACAGGGGGTCGAGAGACCCAGTACTTC.

In its sample, this clonotype was seen a few times. CDR3 in amino acids: CASKIQGGGYTF. CDR3 bases: TGTGCCAGTAAAATACAGGGGGGTGGCTACACCTTC. This chain links TRBV19 with TRBJ1-2; 8 positions agree with TRBD1. J was trimmed by 7 bases and V by 7 bases; bases with no gene match: 5. Germline values: CDR1 LNHDA, CDR2 SQIVND (reference sequence). This CDR3 contains 12 residues.

The chain carries TRBV7-9 and TRBJ2-7; the match to TRBD2 covers 8 bases. This CDR3 has 15 amino acids. With V trimmed by 5 bases and J by 5 bases, 11 bases remained unmatched. CDR1 SEHNR and CDR2 FQNEAQ come from the germline V gene (reference sequence). The CDR3 nucleotides are TGTGCCAGCAGCCTCTCTTCGGGAGGGCCCCACGAGCAGTACTTC. Protein sequence: CASSLSSGGPHEQYF.

The chain recombines TRBV7-9 with TRBJ2-1, with D possibly TRBD2 on 6 matching bases. CDR1 is SEHNR and CDR2 is FQNEAQ in the germline V gene (reference sequence). The ends were cut back, 1 base at V and 9 bases at J, with 10 bases in the middle. The CDR3 loop spans 13 amino acids. The CDR3, as DNA: TGTGCCAGCAGCTTAGGGGGGGATCCTGAGCAGTTCTTC. Its protein is CASSLGGDPEQFF.